Following are 15 T cell receptor beta chains from one sample sequenced in a study of type 1 regulatory T cells. One entry per CDR3 protein results from TCRdb running MiXCR on the reads. This sample has approximately 21,000 distinct CDR3 sequences, with less than 50% found just once. These receptors are not linked to any known antigen. Sequenced sample: cultured T cells, either the whole culture or a sorted T cell fraction (not recorded which). The receptor set was obtained from a human donor in good health.

This clonotype was seen a few times. The chain is built from TRBV4-1 and TRBJ1-2; D remains unclear. Looked up from germline, CDR1 is MGHRA and CDR2 is YSYEKL. CDR3 length: 15 residues. Trimming cost V 4 bases and J 2 bases, with 14 bases left between them. Written as DNA, the CDR3 is TGCGCCAGCAGCCGGTATCAGGCCGCCAACTATGGCTACACCTTC. This translates into CASSRYQAANYGYTF.

As to this clonotype: This sequence may be a read error, since a much larger clone differs from it by one base. The chain has TRBV7-9 and TRBJ1-6; 9 positions agree with TRBD1. Looked up from germline, CDR1 is SEHNR and CDR2 is FQNEAQ (reference sequence). This CDR3 spans 15 amino acids. DNA for the CDR3: TGTGCCAGCAGCCACGGAGGACAGGGGAATTCACTCCTCCACTTT. This sequence encodes CASSHGGQGNSLLHF.

The CDR3 is CASSQTGYQETQYF. The CDR3 DNA follows: TGTGCCAGCAGCCAAACAGGTTACCAAGAGACCCAGTACTTC. The chain carries TRBV7-2 and TRBJ2-5, with a possible D match to TRBD1 (5 bases). Trimming took off 5 bases at V and 0 bases at J, with 10 bases between the two ends. This CDR3 spans 14 amino acids. Germline CDR1 is SGHTA and CDR2 is FQGNSA. Together with reference TRBV7-2 and TRBJ2-5, the CDR3 gives the full variable domain: GAGVSQSPSNKVTEKGKDVELRCDPISGHTALYWYRQSLGQGLEFLIYFQGNSAPDKSGLPSDRFSAERTGGSVSTLTIQRTQQEDSAVYLCASSQTGYQETQYFGPGTRLLVL.

The J gene is TRBJ1-6, the V gene TRBV2; 9 bases line up with TRBD1. V was clipped by 6 bases and J by 6 bases; unmatched bases: 9. There are 16 residues in the CDR3. Germline assignment: CDR1 SNHLY and CDR2 FYNNEI. CDR3 DNA: TGTGCCAGCAGGGGGGAGACAGGGGGTGGTAATTCACCCCTCCACTTT. This encodes CASRGETGGGNSPLHF.

By share, this clonotype counts as medium-sized. The rearrangement uses TRBV18 and TRBJ1-1; D remains unclear. Germline V gives CDR1 KGHSH, CDR2 LQKENI. The V end was cut by 4 bases, the J end by 2 bases, with 8 bases between. The CDR3 length is 13 residues. The CDR3 region has the DNA TGTGCCAGCTCACTGACTCCAAACACTGAAGCTTTCTTT. Encoded protein: CASSLTPNTEAFF.

This clonotype came up a few times. The chain carries TRBV7-6 and TRBJ1-3, with TRBD1 as a possible D gene (6 bases). Trimming shortened V by 4 bases and J by 2 bases, and 9 bases separated the two germline ends. This CDR3 has 14 amino acids. CDR1 and CDR2 (germline): SGHVS, FNYEAQ. The CDR3 region is CASSYQGPGNTIYF. The CDR3 coding sequence is TGTGCCAGCAGCTACCAGGGGCCTGGAAACACCATATATTTT. The full variable domain, in which reference TRBV7-6 and TRBJ1-3 provide the parts outside the CDR3, is GAGVSQSPRYKVTKRGQDVALRCDPISGHVSLYWYRQALGQGPEFLTYFNYEAQQDKSGLPNDRFSAERPEGSISTLTIQRTEQRDSAMYRCASSYQGPGNTIYFGEGSWLTVV.

This clonotype ranks as medium-sized. The rearrangement links TRBV7-9 to TRBJ2-1, with TRBD2 as a possible D gene (7 bases). The ends were cut back, 5 bases at V and 5 bases at J, with 25 bases in the middle. This CDR3 has 18 amino acids. Germline V gene lookup returns CDR1 SEHNR and CDR2 FQNEAQ (reference sequence). The CDR3 bases are TGTGCCAGCAGCCCTCGAGGGGGGGGGAATTTTTGGGACAATGAGCAGTTCTTC. It translates to CASSPRGGGNFWDNEQFF.

This sequence joins TRBV5-4 and TRBJ1-4; 7 nucleotides align to TRBD1. After removal of 4 bases from V and 5 bases from J, the junction contained 2 bases not matched to a gene. Germline CDR1 and CDR2: SGHNT and YYREEE (reference sequence). The CDR3 is 13 residues long. The CDR3 here is CASSKGQNEKLFF. Here the CDR3 DNA reads TGTGCCAGCAGCAAGGGACAGAATGAAAAACTGTTTTTT.

This clonotype was counted between two and nine times. At one of its ends the junction is not consistent with the germline gene, which may arise from a read error. The J gene is TRBJ2-7, the V gene TRBV7-7; D possibly corresponds to TRBD1 (6 bases). CDR3 size: 15 residues. The germline CDR1 and CDR2 sequences are SSHAT and FNYEAQ (reference sequence). The CDR3 DNA reads as TGTGCTAGCAGCTTAGGGACATCAACCTTCTACGAGCAGTACTTC. It yields the protein CASSLGTSTFYEQYF.

The chain recombines TRBV6-6 with TRBJ2-2; no definite D call. This CDR3 spans 12 amino acids. Germline loops: CDR1 MNHNY, CDR2 SVGAGI (reference sequence). V lost 8 bases to trimming and J lost 2 bases, with 6 bases between them. The CDR3, as DNA: TGTGCCAGCGGAAGTAACACCGGGGAGCTGTTTTTT. Amino acids: CASGSNTGELFF.

Comments on this clonotype: A single base separates this from a much larger clone, so it may be a read error. The chain uses TRBV6-2 or TRBV6-3 and TRBJ2-2, with TRBD1 matching 7 bases. The CDR3 covers 16 residues. Germline-derived CDR1 and CDR2 are MNHEY and SVGEGT. The trim removed 11 bases at V and 1 base at J, leaving 13 bases unmatched. The CDR3 is CAGKKTGTENTGELFF. The CDR3 nucleotides are TGTGCCGGCAAAAAAACCGGGACAGAGAACACCGGGGAGCTGTTTTTT.

V is TRBV5-1 and J is TRBJ1-2; tentatively, D is TRBD1 (6 bases). Trimming cost V 4 bases and J 8 bases, with 12 bases left between them. CDR1 and CDR2 from the germline V gene are SGHRS and YFSETQ. CDR3 length equals 12 residues. CDR3 sequence reads: CASSGGQGGYTF. As DNA, the CDR3 is TGCGCCAGCAGCGGGGGGCAAGGCGGCTACACCTTC.

The chain couples TRBV11-3 to TRBJ1-6; 8 nucleotides align to TRBD1. CDR1 and CDR2 (germline): SGHNT, YENEEA. With V trimmed by 6 bases and J by 10 bases, 11 bases remained unmatched. CDR3 length: 15 residues. The CDR3 is CASRDPGGHSSPLHF. The CDR3 nucleotides read TGTGCCAGCAGGGACCCAGGGGGCCATAGCTCACCCCTCCACTTT. Together with reference TRBV11-3 and TRBJ1-6, the CDR3 gives the full variable domain: EAGVVQSPRYKIIEKKQPVAFWCNPISGHNTLYWYLQNLGQGPELLIRYENEEAVDDSQLPKDRFSAERLKGVDSTLKIQPAELGDSAVYLCASRDPGGHSSPLHFGNGTRLTVT.

The V gene is TRBV3-1, the J gene TRBJ2-5; D not resolved. In germline, CDR1 is LGHDT, CDR2 YNNKEL (reference sequence). The CDR3 is made up of 13 amino acids. V dropped 0 bases and J dropped 9 bases, with 11 bases sitting between them. The CDR3 region has the DNA TGTGCCAGCAGCCAAGATCGGGTATTGGCCCAGTACTTC. This codes for CASSQDRVLAQYF.

As DNA, the CDR3 is TGTGCCAGCAGTTACGGACAGGGGGTTGCGCCCCAGCATTTT. It yields the protein CASSYGQGVAPQHF. The chain couples TRBV27 to TRBJ1-5; TRBD1 matches at 10 bases. Looked up from germline, CDR1 is MNHEY and CDR2 is SMNVEV (reference sequence). The V gene end was trimmed by 4 bases and the J gene end by 9 bases; junction bases not matched to a gene: 6. This CDR3 contains 14 residues.